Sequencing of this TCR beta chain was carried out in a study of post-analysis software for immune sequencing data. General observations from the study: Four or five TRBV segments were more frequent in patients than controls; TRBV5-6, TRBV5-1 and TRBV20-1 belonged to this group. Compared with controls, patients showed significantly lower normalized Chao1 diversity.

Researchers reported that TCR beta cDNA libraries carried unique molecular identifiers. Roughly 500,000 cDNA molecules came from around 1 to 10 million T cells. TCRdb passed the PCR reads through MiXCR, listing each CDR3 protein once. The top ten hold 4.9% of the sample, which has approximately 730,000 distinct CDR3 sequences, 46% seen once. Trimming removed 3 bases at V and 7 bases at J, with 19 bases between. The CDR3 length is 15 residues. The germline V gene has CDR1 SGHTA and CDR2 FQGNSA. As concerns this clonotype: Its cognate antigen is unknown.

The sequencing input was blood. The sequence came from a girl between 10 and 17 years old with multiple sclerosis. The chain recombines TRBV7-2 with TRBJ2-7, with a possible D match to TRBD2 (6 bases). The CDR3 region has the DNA TGTGCCAGCAGCTTCACGTTTTCAGGGACTCGGGAGCAGTACTTC. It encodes CASSFTFSGTREQYF.